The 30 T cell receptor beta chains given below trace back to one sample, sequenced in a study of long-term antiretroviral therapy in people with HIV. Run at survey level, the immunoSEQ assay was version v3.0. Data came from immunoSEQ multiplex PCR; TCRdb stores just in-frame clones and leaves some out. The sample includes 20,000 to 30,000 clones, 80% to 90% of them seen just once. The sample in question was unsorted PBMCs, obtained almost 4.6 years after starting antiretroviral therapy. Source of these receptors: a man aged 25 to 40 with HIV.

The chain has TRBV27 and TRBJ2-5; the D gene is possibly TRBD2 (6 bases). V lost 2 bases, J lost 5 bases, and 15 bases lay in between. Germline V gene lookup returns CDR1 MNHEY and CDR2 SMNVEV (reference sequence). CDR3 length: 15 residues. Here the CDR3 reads CASSLKATGLETQYF. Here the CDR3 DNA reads TGTGCCAGCAGTTTAAAAGCAACGGGACTGGAGACCCAGTACTTC.

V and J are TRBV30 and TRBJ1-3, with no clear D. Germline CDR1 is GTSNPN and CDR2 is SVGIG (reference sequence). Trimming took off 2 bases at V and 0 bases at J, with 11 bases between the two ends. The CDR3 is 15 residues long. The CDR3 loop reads CAWSTNFDSGNTIYF. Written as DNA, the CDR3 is TGTGCCTGGAGTACCAACTTCGACTCTGGAAACACCATATATTTT. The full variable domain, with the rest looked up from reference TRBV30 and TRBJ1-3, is SQTIHQWPATLVQPVGSPLSLECTVEGTSNPNLYWYRQAAGRGLQLLFYSVGIGQISSEVPQNLSASRPQDRQFILSSKKLLLSDSGFYLCAWSTNFDSGNTIYFGEGSWLTVV.

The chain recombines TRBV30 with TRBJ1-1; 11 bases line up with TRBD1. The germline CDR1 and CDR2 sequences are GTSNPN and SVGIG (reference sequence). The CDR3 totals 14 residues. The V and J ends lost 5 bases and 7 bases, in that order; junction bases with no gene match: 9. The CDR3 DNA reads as TGTGCCTGGTTTCCGGGGACAGGGGGACATGAAGCTTTCTTT. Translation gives CAWFPGTGGHEAFF.

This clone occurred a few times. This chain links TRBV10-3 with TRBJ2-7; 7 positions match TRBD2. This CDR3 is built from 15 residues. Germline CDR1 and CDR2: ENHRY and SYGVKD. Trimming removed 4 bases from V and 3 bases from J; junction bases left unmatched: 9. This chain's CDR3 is CAISGRGGGGYEQYF. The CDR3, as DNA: TGTGCCATCAGTGGCCGAGGCGGGGGAGGCTACGAGCAGTACTTC.

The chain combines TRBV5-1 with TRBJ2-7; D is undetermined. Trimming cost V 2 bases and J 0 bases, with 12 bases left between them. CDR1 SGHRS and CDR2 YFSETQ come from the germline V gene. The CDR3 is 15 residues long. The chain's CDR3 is CASSLVHASSYEQYF. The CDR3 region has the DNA TGCGCCAGCAGCTTAGTCCACGCCAGCTCCTACGAGCAGTACTTC.

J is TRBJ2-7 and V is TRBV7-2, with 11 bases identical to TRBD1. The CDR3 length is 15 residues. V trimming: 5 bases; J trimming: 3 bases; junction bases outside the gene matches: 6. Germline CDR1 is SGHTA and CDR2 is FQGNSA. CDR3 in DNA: TGTGCCAGCAGCCCGGGGACAGGGGGTTACTACGAGCAGTACTTC. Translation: CASSPGTGGYYEQYF.

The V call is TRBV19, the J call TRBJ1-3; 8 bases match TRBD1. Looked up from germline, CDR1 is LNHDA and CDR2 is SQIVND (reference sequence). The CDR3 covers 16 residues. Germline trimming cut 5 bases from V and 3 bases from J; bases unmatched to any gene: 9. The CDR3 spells CASSPNDRGLGNTIYF. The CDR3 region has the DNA TGTGCCAGTAGTCCGAACGACAGGGGCCTTGGAAACACCATATATTTT.

The CDR3 sequence is CASSFYSGGYEQYF. CDR3 DNA sequence: TGTGCCAGCAGCTTTTACTCAGGGGGCTACGAGCAGTACTTC. The chain is built from TRBV13 and TRBJ2-7; TRBD1 matches at 7 bases. The V gene end was trimmed by 3 bases and the J gene end by 3 bases; junction bases not matched to a gene: 5. In germline, CDR1 is PRHDT, CDR2 FYEKMQ (reference sequence). CDR3 length equals 14 residues. The full variable domain, in which reference TRBV13 and TRBJ2-7 provide the parts outside the CDR3, is AAGVIQSPRHLIKEKRETATLKCYPIPRHDTVYWYQQGPGQDPQFLISFYEKMQSDKGSIPDRFSAQQFSDYHSELNMSSLELGDSALYFCASSFYSGGYEQYFGPGTRLTVT.

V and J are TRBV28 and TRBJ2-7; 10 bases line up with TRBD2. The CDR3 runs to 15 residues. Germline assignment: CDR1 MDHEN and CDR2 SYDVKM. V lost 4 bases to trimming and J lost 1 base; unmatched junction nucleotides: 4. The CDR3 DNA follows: TGTGCCAGCAGTTCACCGACTAGCGGGTCCTACGAGCAGTACTTC. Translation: CASSSPTSGSYEQYF.

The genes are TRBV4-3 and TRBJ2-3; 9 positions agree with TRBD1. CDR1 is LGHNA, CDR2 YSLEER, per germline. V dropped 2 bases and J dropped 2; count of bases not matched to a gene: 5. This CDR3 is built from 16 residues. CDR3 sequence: CASSQRDRAFTDTQYF. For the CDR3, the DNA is TGCGCCAGCAGCCAAAGGGACAGGGCATTCACAGATACGCAGTATTTT.

The chain's CDR3 is CASSRGNQPQHF. DNA for the CDR3: TGTGCCAGCAGCCGGGGAAATCAGCCCCAGCATTTT. The gene calls are TRBV6-1 and TRBJ1-5; no firm D call. Germline assignment: CDR1 MNHNS and CDR2 SASEGT. With 6 bases removed from V and 4 bases from J, the gap between germline ends came to 7 bases. There are 12 residues in the CDR3.

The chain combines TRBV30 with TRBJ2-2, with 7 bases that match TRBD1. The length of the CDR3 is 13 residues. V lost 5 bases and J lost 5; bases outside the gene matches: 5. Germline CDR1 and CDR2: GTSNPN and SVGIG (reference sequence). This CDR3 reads CAWVTGRTGELFF. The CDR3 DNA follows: TGTGCCTGGGTGACAGGGAGAACCGGGGAGCTGTTTTTT.

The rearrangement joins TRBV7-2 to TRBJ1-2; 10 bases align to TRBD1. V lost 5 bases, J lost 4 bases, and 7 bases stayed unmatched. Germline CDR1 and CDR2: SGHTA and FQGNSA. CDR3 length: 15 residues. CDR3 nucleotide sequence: TGTGCCAGCAGCCGATCGACAGGGGGCACCTATGGCTACACCTTC. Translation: CASSRSTGGTYGYTF. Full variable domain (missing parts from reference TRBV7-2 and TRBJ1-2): GAGVSQSPSNKVTEKGKDVELRCDPISGHTALYWYRQSLGQGLEFLIYFQGNSAPDKSGLPSDRFSAERTGGSVSTLTIQRTQQEDSAVYLCASSRSTGGTYGYTFGSGTRLTVV.

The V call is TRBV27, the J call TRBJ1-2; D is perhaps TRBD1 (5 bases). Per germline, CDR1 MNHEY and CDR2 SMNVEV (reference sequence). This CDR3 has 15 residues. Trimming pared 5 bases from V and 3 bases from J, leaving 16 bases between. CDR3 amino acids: CASSLEAGTHYGYTF. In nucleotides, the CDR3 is TGTGCCAGCAGTCTAGAAGCCGGGACCCACTATGGCTACACCTTC.

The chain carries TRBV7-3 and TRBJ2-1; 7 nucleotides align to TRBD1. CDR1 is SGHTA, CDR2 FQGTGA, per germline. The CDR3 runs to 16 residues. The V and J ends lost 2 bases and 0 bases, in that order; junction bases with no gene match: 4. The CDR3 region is CASSLDGTASYNEQFF. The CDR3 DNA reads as TGTGCCAGCAGCTTAGATGGGACAGCCTCCTACAATGAGCAGTTCTTC.

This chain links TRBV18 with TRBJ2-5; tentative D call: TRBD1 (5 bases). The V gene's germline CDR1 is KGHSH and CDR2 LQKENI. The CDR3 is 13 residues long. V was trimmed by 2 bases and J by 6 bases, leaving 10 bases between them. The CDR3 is CASSPIVGQTQYF. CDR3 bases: TGTGCCAGCTCACCAATTGTGGGGCAGACCCAGTACTTC.

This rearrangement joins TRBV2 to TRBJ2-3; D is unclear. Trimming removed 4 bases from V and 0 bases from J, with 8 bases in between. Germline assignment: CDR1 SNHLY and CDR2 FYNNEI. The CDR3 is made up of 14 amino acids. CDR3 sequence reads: CASSGIISTDTQYF. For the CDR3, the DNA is TGTGCCAGCAGTGGGATAATTAGCACAGATACGCAGTATTTT.

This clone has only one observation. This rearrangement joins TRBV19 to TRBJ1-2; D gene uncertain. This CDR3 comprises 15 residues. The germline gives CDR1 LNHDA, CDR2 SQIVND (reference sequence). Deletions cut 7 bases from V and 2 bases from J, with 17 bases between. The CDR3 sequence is CASKSGPNPNYGYTF. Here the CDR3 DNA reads TGTGCCAGTAAGAGCGGTCCCAACCCCAACTATGGCTACACCTTC.

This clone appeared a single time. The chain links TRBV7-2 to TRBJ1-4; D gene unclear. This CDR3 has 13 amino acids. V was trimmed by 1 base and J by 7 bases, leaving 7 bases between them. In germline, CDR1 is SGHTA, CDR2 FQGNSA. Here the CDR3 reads CASSLEWGEKLFF. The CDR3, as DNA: TGTGCCAGCAGCTTAGAGTGGGGTGAAAAACTGTTTTTT.

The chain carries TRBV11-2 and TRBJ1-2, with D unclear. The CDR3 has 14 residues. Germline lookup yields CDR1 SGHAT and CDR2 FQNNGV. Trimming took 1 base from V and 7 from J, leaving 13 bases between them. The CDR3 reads CASSLGETGLGYTF. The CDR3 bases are TGTGCCAGCAGCTTAGGAGAGACGGGTCTTGGCTACACCTTC.

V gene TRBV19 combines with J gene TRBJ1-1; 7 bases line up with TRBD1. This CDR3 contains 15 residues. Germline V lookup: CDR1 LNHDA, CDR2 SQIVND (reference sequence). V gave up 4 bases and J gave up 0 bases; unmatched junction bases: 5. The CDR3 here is CASSTTGTVNTEAFF. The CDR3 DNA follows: TGTGCCAGTAGTACCACCGGGACAGTGAACACTGAAGCTTTCTTT.

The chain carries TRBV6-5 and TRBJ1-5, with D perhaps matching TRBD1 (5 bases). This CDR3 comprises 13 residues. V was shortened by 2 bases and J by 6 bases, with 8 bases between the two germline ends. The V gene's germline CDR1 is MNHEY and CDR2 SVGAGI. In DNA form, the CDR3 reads TGTGCCAGCAGTTACGAGGGGAGTCAGCCCCAGCATTTT. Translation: CASSYEGSQPQHF.

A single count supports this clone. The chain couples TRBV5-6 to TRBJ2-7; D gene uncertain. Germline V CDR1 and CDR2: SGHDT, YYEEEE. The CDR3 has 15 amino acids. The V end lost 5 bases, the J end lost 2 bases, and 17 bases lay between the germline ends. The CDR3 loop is CASSQNKRIPYEQYF. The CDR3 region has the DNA TGTGCCAGCAGTCAAAACAAAAGGATCCCCTACGAGCAGTACTTC.

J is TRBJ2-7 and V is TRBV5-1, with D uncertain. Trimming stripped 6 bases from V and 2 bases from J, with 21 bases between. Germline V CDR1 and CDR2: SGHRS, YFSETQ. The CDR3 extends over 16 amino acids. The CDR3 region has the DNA TGCGCCAGCAAATTACCCGCTCCCGGATGGGCCTACGAGCAGTACTTC. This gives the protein CASKLPAPGWAYEQYF.

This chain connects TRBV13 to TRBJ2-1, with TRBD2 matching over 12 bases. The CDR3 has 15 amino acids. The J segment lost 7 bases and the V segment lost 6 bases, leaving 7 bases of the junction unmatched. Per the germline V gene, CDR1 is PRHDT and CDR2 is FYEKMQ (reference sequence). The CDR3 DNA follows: TGTGCCAGCAGGTTACTAGCGGGAGGAGGGAATGAGCAGTTCTTC. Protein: CASRLLAGGGNEQFF.

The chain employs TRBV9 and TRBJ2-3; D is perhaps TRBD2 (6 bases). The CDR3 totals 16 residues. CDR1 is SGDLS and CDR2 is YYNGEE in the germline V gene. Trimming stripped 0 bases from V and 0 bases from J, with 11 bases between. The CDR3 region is CASSVEGGTSTDTQYF. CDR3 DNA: TGTGCCAGCAGCGTAGAGGGCGGGACCAGCACAGATACGCAGTATTTT. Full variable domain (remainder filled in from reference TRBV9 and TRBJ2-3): DSGVTQTPKHLITATGQRVTLRCSPRSGDLSVYWYQQSLDQGLQFLIQYYNGEERAKGNILERFSAQQFPDLHSELNLSSLELGDSALYFCASSVEGGTSTDTQYFGPGTRLTVL.

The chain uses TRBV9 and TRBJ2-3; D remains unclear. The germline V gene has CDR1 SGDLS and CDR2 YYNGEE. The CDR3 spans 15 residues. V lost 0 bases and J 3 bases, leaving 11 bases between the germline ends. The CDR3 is CASSVAELGTDTQYF. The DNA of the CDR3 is TGTGCCAGCAGCGTAGCGGAGTTAGGGACAGATACGCAGTATTTT.

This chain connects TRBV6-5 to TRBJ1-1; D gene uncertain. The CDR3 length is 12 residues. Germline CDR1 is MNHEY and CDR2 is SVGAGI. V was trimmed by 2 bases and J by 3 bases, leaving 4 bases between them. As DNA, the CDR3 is TGTGCCAGCAGTTACGGTGACACTGAAGCTTTCTTT. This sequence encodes CASSYGDTEAFF.

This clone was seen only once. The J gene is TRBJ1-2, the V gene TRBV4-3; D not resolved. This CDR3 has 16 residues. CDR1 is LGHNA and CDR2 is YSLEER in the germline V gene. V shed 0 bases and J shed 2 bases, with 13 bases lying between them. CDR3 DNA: TGCGCCAGCAGCCAAGAGGCAGGAGAATTGAACTATGGCTACACCTTC. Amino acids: CASSQEAGELNYGYTF.

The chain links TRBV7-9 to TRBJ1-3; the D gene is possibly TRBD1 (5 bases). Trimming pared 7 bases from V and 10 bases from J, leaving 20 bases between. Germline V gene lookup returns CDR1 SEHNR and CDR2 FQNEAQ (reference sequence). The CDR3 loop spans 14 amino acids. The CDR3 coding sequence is TGTGCCAGCACCCCAGACCGGGGGGGGAGGACCATATATTTT. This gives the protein CASTPDRGGRTIYF.